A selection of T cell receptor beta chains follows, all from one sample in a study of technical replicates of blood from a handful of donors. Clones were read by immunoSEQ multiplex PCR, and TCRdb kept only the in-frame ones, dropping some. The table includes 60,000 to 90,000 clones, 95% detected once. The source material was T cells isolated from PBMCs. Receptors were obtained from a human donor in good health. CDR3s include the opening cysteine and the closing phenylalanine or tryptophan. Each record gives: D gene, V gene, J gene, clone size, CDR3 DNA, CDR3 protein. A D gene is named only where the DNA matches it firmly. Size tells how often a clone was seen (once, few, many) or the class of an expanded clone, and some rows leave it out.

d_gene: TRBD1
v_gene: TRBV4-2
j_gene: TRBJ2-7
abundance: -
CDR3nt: TGTGCCAGCAGCCGGGACAGAAGCTCCTACGAGCAGTACTTC
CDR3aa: CASSRDRSSYEQYF

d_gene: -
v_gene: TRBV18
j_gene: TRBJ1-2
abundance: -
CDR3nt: TGTGCCAGCTCACCAATAACAGAATGGGACTATGGCTACACCTTC
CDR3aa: CASSPITEWDYGYTF

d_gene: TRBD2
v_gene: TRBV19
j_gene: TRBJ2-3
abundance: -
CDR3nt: TGTGCCAGTAGTATAGGAGTTAGCGGGAGAGGGGGTACGCAGTATTTT
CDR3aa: CASSIGVSGRGGTQYF

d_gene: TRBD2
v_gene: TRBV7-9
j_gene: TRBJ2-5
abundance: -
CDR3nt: TGTGCCAGCAGCTTAGAGCTAGCGGCTTACCAAGAGACCCAGTACTTC
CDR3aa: CASSLELAAYQETQYF

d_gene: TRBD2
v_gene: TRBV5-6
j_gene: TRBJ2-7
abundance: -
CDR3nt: TGTGCCAGCCTTTTTTGGGGACTAGCGGGAGAGGTTACCTACGAGCAGTACTTC
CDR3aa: CASLFWGLAGEVTYEQYF

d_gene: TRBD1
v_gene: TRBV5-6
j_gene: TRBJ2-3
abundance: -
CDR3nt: TGTGCCAGCAGCTTCGGGGACAGGGAAGATACGCAGTATTTT
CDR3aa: CASSFGDREDTQYF

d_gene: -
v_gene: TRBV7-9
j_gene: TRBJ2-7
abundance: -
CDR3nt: TGTGCCAGCAGCTCGCAGGGCGCCTACGAGCAGTACTTC
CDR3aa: CASSSQGAYEQYF

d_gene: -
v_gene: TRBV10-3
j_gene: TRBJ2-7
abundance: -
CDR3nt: TGTGCCATCAGTGAGTCTGGCACAGGACGCGTAGGGCAGTACTTC
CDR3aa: CAISESGTGRVGQYF

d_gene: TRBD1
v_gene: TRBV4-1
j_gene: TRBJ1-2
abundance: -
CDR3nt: TGCGCCAGCAGCCAGCCGGGGACAGGGAAAGGCTACACCTTC
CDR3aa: CASSQPGTGKGYTF

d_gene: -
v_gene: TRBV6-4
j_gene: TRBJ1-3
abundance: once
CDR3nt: TGTGCCAGCAGTGATGGGGGGGCTGGAAACACCATATATTTT
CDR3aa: CASSDGGAGNTIYF

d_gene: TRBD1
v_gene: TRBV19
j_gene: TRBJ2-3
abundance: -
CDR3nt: TGTGCCAGCCCCGGGACAGCAACAGATACGCAGTATTTT
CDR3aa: CASPGTATDTQYF

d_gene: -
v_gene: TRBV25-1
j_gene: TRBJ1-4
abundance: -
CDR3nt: TGTGCCAGCAGCGAGGACTTTCCAACTAATGAAAAACTGTTTTTT
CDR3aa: CASSEDFPTNEKLFF

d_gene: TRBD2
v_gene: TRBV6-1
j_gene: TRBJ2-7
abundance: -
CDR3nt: TGTGCCACGCTCATCGGGGGGGAGCAGTACTTC
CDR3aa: CATLIGGEQYF

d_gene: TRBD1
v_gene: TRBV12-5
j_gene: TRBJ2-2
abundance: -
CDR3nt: TGTGCTAGTGGCACAGGGGCCGGGGAGCTGTTTTTT
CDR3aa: CASGTGAGELFF

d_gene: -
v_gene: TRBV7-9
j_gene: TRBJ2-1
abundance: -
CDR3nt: TGTGCCAGCAGCTTAGAGACAGTTGAGCAGTTCTTC
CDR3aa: CASSLETVEQFF

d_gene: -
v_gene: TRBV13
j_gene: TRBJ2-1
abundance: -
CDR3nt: TGTGCCAGCAGCTTAGGCCACGGGAGCCGCTCCTCCTACAATGAGCAGTTCTTC
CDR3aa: CASSLGHGSRSSYNEQFF

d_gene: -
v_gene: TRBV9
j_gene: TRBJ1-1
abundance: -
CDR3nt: TGTGCCAGCAGCGAGGCCCCAGTCCGAGGCACTGAAGCTTTCTTT
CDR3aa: CASSEAPVRGTEAFF

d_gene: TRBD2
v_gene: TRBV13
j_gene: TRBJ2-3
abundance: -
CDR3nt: TGTGCCAGCAGCCTGCGGGGGGGCCGGGTCGACGCGCAGTATTTT
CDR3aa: CASSLRGGRVDAQYF

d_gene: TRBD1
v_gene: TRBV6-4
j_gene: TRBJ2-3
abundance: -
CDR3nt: TGTGCCAGCAGTGACCGGACAGGGAACACAGATACGCAGTATTTT
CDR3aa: CASSDRTGNTDTQYF

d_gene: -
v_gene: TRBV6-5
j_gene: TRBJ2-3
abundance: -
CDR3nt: TGTGCCAGCAGAACTAGCTGGACGAACACAGATACGCAGTATTTT
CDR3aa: CASRTSWTNTDTQYF

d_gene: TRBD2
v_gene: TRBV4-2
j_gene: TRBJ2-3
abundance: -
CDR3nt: TGTGCCAGCAGCCAAGTTGGGTCTAGCGGGAGTGATACGCAGTATTTT
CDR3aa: CASSQVGSSGSDTQYF

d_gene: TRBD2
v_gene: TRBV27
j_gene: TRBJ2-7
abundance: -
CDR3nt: TGTGCCAGCAGCTCTAGCGGGAGAGTCCACGAGCAGTACTTC
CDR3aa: CASSSSGRVHEQYF

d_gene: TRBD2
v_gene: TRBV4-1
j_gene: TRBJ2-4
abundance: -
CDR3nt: TGCGCCAGCAGCCAGGTCGGGGGGGGGTCCGGGAACATTCAGTACTTC
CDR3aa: CASSQVGGGSGNIQYF

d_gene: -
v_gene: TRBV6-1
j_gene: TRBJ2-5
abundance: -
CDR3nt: TGTGCCAGCAGGACCAGGGGACAAGAGACCCAGTACTTC
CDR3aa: CASRTRGQETQYF

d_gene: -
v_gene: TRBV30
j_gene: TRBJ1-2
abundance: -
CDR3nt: TGTGCCTGGGGGGTCGGAGGGGAGCTCGGCTACACCTTC
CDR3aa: CAWGVGGELGYTF

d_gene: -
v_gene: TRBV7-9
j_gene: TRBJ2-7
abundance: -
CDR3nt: TGTGCCAGCAACAAAGAAGGGCAGGGTATCCACGAGCAGTACTTC
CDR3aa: CASNKEGQGIHEQYF

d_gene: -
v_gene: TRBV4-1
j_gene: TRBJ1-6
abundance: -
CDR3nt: TGCGCCAGCAGCCAAGATTTCAGGGTTGACGGATCACCCCTCCACTTT
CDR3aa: CASSQDFRVDGSPLHF

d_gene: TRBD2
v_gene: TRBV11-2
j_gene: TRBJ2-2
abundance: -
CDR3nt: TGTGCCAGTATAGGGGCGGGGGATGGAATCGGGGAGCTGTTTTTT
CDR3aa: CASIGAGDGIGELFF

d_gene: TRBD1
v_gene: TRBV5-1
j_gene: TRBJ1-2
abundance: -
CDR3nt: TGCGCCAGCAGCTTCGCCGGGACAGGAATTGAATATGGCTACACCTTC
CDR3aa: CASSFAGTGIEYGYTF

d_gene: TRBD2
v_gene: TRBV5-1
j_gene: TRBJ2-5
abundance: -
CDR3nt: TGCGCCAGCAGACTCCGCGGAGAGGCGGGAGGGCAAGAGACCCAGTACTTC
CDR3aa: CASRLRGEAGGQETQYF

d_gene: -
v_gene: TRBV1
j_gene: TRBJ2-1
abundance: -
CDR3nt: TGCACCAGCAGCCAGGTCAGCGGGAGGACCTACAATGAGCAGTTCTTC
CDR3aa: CTSSQVSGRTYNEQFF

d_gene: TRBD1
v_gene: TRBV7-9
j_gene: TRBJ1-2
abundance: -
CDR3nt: TGTGCCAGCAGAACCACAGGGGGAGGCTACACCTTC
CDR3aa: CASRTTGGGYTF

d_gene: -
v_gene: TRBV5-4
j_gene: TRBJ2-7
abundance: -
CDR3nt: TGTGCCAGCAGCCCTTTTAAGAGACAGAGTTACGAGCAGTACTTC
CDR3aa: CASSPFKRQSYEQYF

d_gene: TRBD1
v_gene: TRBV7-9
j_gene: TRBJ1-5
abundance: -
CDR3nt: TGTGCCAGCAGCTACGGGACCACAGGGGGAAGGCGTCAGCCCCAGCATTTT
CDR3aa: CASSYGTTGGRRQPQHF

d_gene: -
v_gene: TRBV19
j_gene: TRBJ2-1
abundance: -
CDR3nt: TGTGCCAGTAGTTGGGTGGGCGGGTCAAATGAGCAGTTCTTC
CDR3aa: CASSWVGGSNEQFF

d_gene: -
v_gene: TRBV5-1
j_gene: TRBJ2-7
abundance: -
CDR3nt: TGCGCCAGCAGCTTGCGGGAATCCTACGAGCAGTACTTC
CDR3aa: CASSLRESYEQYF

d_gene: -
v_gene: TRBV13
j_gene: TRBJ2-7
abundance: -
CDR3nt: TGTGCCAGCAGCTTATTTGATAGGGGGTCCTACGAGCAGTACTTC
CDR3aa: CASSLFDRGSYEQYF

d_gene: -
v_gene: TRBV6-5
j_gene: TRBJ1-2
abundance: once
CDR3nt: TGTGCCAGCAGTTACGGGCATGGCTACACCTTC
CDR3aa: CASSYGHGYTF

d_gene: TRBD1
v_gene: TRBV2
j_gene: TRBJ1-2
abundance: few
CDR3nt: TGTGCCAGCCCTGACAGGGAACAGGGCTACACCTTC
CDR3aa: CASPDREQGYTF

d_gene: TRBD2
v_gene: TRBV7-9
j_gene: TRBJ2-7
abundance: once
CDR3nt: TGTGCCAGCAGCTCCCGGGGACTAGCGGGAGTATCCTACGAGCAGTACTTC
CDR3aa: CASSSRGLAGVSYEQYF

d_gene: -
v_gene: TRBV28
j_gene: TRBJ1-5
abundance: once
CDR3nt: TGTGCCAGCAGTTTTGTCATAACAGTTATTAATCAGCCCCAGCATTTT
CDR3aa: CASSFVITVINQPQHF

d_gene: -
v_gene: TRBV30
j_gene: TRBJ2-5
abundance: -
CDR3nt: TGTGCCTGGGGGGAGAGGACAGATATAGAGACCCAGTACTTC
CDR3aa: CAWGERTDIETQYF

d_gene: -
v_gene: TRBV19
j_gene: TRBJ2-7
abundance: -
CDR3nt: TGTGCCAGCGGGTGGACAGCATCCTACGAGCAGTACTTC
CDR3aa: CASGWTASYEQYF

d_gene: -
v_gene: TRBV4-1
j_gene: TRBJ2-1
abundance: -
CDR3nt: TGCGCCAGCAGCCAAGGGAGGTGGACAGTAGAGTACAATGAGCAGTTCTTC
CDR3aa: CASSQGRWTVEYNEQFF

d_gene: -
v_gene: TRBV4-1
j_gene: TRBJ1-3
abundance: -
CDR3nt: TGCGCCAGCAGCCAAGATCCCGGGACAAGATTACCCATATATTTT
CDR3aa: CASSQDPGTRLPIYF

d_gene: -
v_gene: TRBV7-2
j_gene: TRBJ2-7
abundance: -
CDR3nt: TGTGCCAGCAGCATACTAGCTCGGGGCTCCTACGAGCAGTACTTC
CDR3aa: CASSILARGSYEQYF

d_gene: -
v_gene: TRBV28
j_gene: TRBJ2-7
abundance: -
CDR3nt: TGTGCCAGCAGTACCGGGACAACGACCTACGAGCAGTACTTC
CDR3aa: CASSTGTTTYEQYF

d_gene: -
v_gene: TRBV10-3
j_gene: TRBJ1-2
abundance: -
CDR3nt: TGTGCCATCAGAGCCACGGACACTTATAACTATGGCTACACCTTC
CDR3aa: CAIRATDTYNYGYTF

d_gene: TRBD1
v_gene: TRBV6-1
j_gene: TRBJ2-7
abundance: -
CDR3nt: TGTGCCAGCAGAGGGGGCGTATTGTACGAGCAGTACTTC
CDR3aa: CASRGGVLYEQYF

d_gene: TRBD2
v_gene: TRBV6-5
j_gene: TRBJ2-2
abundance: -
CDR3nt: TGTGCCAGCAGTTCGCTAGCGGGGGTAGTGGAGCTGTTTTTT
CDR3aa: CASSSLAGVVELFF

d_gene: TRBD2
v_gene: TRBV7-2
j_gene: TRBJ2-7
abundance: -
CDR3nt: TGTGCCAGCAGCCCAGAGGGACTAGCGGGAGGTTACGAGCAGTACTTC
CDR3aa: CASSPEGLAGGYEQYF

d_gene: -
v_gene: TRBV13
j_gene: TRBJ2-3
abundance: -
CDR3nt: TGTGCCAGCAGCCCAAGCTTGACAGATACGCAGTATTTT
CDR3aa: CASSPSLTDTQYF

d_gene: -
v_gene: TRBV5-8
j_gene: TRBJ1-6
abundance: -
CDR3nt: TGTGCCAGCAGCTTCCGGGGTCTGGGTGCACCCCTCCACTTT
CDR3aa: CASSFRGLGAPLHF